This T cell receptor beta chain stems from a study of human T cells and chemical hapten exposure. Study as a whole: Weekly diphenylcyclopropenone doses were given to patients' scalps across the approximately 25-week study. The study traced per-sample TCR yield variation mainly to small differences in pooled library volumes.

Points on this clonotype: This could be a read error, since a much larger clone is one nucleotide away.

Documented time point: pre-sensitization, week 0. Regarding treatment: therapeutic diphenylcyclopropenone sensitization with weekly scalp DPC. Unfractionated whole blood yielded total RNA. A single record per CDR3 protein comes from TCRdb applying MiXCR to the RACE reads. The sample holds just under 35,000 distinct CDR3 sequences, 9% to 12% seen once. The CDR3 covers 17 residues. CDR1 and CDR2 (germline): SGHRS, YFSETQ. Trimming took 0 bases from V and 5 from J, leaving 18 bases between them. The sequences come from whole blood, collected in connection with sensitization to the hapten diphenylcyclopropenone (DPC). The origin of this receptor is a man aged 50 to 60 with alopecia areata. Some clones in this sample may be carry-over from other donors' samples. The genes are TRBV5-1 and TRBJ1-5, with D possibly TRBD1 on 6 matching bases. CDR3 sequence: CASSLDTGHSWHQPQHF. As DNA, the CDR3 is TGCGCCAGCAGCTTGGATACGGGACACTCCTGGCATCAGCCCCAGCATTTT.